Below, one T cell receptor (beta chain) is given with its context. Its antigen is not identified. The sample originates from a study of T cells after yellow fever vaccination. The overall study: Fractions of low cell number were prepared using SMART-Seq v4 Ultra Low Input. Study observations and caveats: Though it reached lower strength, the secondary response hit its peak faster, day 5 versus 15.

5'RACE template switching generated TCR cDNA, adding a universal primer site and UMIs. TCRdb passed the 5' RACE reads through MiXCR, listing each CDR3 protein once. The table lists about 230,000 distinct CDR3 sequences, 6.7% of them singletons. Trimming shortened V by 0 bases and J by 1 base, and 9 bases separated the two germline ends. Germline CDR1 is GTSNPN and CDR2 is SVGIG (reference sequence). The CDR3 is made up of 14 amino acids. The rearrangement joins TRBV30 to TRBJ2-5; D not certain. This material consisted of CD4+ T cells sorted from PBMCs, taken on the day of the yellow fever booster vaccination. This TCR derives from a man aged 25 to 45 who received the YFV17D yellow fever vaccine. Here the CDR3 reads CAWSVRVSQETQYF. CDR3 DNA: TGTGCCTGGAGTGTACGGGTTTCCCAAGAGACCCAGTACTTC. The full variable domain, with the rest looked up from reference TRBV30 and TRBJ2-5, is SQTIHQWPATLVQPVGSPLSLECTVEGTSNPNLYWYRQAAGRGLQLLFYSVGIGQISSEVPQNLSASRPQDRQFILSSKKLLLSDSGFYLCAWSVRVSQETQYFGPGTRLLVL.